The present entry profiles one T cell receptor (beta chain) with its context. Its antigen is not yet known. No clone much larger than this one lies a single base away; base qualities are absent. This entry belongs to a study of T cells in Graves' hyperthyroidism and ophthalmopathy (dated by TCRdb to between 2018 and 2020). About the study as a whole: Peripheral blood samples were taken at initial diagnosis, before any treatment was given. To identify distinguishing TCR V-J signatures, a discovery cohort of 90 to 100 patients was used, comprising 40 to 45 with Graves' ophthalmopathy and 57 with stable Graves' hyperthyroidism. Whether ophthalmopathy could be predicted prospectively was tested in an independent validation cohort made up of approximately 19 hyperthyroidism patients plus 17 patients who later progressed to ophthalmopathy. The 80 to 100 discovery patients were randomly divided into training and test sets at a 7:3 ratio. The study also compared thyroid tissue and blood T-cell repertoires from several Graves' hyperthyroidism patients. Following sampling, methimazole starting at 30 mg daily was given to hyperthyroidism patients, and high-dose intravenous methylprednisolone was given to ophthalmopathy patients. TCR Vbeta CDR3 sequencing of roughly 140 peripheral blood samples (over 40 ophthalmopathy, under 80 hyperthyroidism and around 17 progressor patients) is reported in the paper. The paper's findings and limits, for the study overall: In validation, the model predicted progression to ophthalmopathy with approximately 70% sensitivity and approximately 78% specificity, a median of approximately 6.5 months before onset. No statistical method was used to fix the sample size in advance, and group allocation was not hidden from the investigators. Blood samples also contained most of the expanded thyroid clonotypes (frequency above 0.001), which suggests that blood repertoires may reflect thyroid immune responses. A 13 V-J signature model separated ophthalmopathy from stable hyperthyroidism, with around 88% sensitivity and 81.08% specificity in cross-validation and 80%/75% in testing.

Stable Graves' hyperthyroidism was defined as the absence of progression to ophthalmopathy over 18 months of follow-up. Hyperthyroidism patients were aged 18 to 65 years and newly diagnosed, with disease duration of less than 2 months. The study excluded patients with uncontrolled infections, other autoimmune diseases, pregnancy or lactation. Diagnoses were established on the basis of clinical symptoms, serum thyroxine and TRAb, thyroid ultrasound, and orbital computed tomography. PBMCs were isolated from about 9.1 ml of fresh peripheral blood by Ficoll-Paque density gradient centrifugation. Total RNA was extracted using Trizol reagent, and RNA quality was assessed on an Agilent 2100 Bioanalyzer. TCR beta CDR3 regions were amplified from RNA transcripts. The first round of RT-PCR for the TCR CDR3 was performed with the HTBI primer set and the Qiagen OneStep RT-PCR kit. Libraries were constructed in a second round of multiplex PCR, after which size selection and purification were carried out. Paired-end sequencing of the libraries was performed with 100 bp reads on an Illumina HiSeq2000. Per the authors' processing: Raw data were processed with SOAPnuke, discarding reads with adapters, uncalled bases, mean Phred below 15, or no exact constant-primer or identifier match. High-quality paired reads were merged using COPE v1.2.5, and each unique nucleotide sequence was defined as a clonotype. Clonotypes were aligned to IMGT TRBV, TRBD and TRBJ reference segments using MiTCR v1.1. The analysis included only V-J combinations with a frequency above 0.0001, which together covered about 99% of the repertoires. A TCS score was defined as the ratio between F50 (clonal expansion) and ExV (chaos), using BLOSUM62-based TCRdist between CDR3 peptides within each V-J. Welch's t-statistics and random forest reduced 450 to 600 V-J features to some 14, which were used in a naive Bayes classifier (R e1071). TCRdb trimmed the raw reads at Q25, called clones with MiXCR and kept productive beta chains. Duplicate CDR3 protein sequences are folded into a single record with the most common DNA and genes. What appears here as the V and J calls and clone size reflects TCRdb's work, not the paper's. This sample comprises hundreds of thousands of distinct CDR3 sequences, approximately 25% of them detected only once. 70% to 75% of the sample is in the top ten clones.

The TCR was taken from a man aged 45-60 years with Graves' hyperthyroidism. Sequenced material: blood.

The CDR3 reads as follows: CASSPTGARGELFF. At the DNA level, the sequence is TGTGCCAGCAGTCCCACAGGGGCACGGGGGGAGCTGTTTTTT. Here the chain combines TRBV28 and TRBJ2-2, with 7 bases matching TRBD1. Based on the germline V gene, the CDR1 and CDR2 sequences are MDHEN and SYDVKM. The CDR3 holds 14 amino acids from the cysteine to the phenylalanine. The sequence is cut down to CDR3 DNA, 42 bases in frame from base 1. Trimmed from V: 5 bases; trimmed from J: 8 bases; junction bases lacking a gene match: 8.